One sample yielded the 20 T cell receptor beta chains listed below, sequenced in a study of T-cell reconstitution after alpha-beta-depleted transplantation in children (dated by TCRdb to the mid-2010s). According to the study, the label for this sample's time point signals: day 60 (about 2 months) after transplantation. The treatment or condition tag for this specimen amounts to: allogeneic hematopoietic cell transplantation with graft depleted of TCRalphabeta T cells and CD19 B cells. Libraries were constructed by PCR. Reads for this sample came from an Illumina HiSeq 2500. TCR library preparation used molecular barcoding, with unique molecular identifiers applied to normalize quantification of the TCRbeta repertoire. Through fastp at Q25 and MiXCR, TCRdb rebuilt clones from the public reads, retaining in-frame beta chains. Every distinct CDR3 protein forms one entry, paired with its most common genes and DNA. This sample is represented by 97,000 or so distinct CDR3 sequences; approximately 6% of them were singletons. The ten largest clonotypes hold more than 5.5% of the sample.

The input for sequencing was PBMCs, mostly from graft donor cells, taken 60 days after TCRalphabeta/CD19-depleted stem cell transplant. All receptors derive from a female patient aged 2-15 years who had a stem cell transplant for Fanconi anemia, so the T cells may come from the graft donor.

This clonotype has a count of ten or more. The gene calls are TRBV29-1 and TRBJ2-2; D is perhaps TRBD2 (7 bases). The CDR3 is made up of 14 amino acids. CDR1 SQVTM and CDR2 ANQGSEA come from the germline V gene. V shed 3 bases and J shed 2 bases, with 10 bases lying between them. The CDR3 region has the DNA TGCAGCGTTGATTCGGGGGGCAACACCGGGGAGCTGTTTTTT. It specifies CSVDSGGNTGELFF.

This clonotype was picked up a small number of times. The chain has TRBV7-8 and TRBJ2-1, with 12 bases identical to TRBD2. The CDR3 has 19 residues. J lost 4 bases, V lost 5 bases, and 15 bases had no gene match. The germline CDR1 and CDR2 sequences are SGHVS and FQNEAQ. The CDR3 loop reads CASSSSTGGTSGFYNEQFF. The CDR3 DNA reads TGTGCCAGCAGCAGCTCGACAGGGGGGACTAGCGGGTTTTACAATGAGCAGTTCTTC.

This clonotype showed up just a few times. The chain has TRBV6-1 and TRBJ1-3; unclear D gene. Looked up from germline, CDR1 is MNHNS and CDR2 is SASEGT. V gave up 2 bases and J gave up 5 bases, with 4 bases separating them. The CDR3 sequence is 12 residues long. CDR3 nucleotides: TGTGCCAGCAGTGAACCCAGAAACACCATATATTTT. Translating it yields CASSEPRNTIYF.

The V and J genes are TRBV5-1 and TRBJ2-6; D not certain. Germline CDR1 reads SGHRS; CDR2 reads YFSETQ. Trimming removed 3 bases at V and 1 base at J, with 8 bases between. The CDR3 contains 15 residues. In nucleotides, the CDR3 is TGCGCCAGCAGCTCTAGTTTTTCTGGGGCCAACGTCCTGACTTTC. As protein: CASSSSFSGANVLTF.

V is TRBV18 and J is TRBJ1-1, with unresolved D. Deletions cut 6 bases from V and 4 bases from J, with 6 bases between. The CDR3 has 11 residues. Germline V gene sequence: CDR1 KGHSH, CDR2 LQKENI. The DNA of the CDR3 is TGTGCCAGCTCCCACGGCACTGAAGCTTTCTTT. Translated, it gives CASSHGTEAFF.

This clonotype appeared many times. This chain connects TRBV3-1 to TRBJ2-3, with 10 bases aligning to TRBD2. V gave up 1 base and J gave up 1 base; unmatched junction bases: 8. Germline CDR1 and CDR2: LGHDT and YNNKEL (reference sequence). The CDR3 extends over 18 amino acids. CDR3 bases: TGTGCCAGCAGCCAAGGGACTGAGGGGACTAGCGGCACAGATACGCAGTATTTT. It translates to CASSQGTEGTSGTDTQYF.

This clonotype occurred many times. The chain employs TRBV7-6 and TRBJ2-3, with unresolved D. CDR1 and CDR2 from the germline V gene are SGHVS and FNYEAQ. Trimming left V 5 bases short and J 1 base short, with 10 bases between. The CDR3 runs to 14 residues. In DNA, the CDR3 is TGTGCCAGCAGCCCCTTCGAACGCACAGATACGCAGTATTTT. It yields the protein CASSPFERTDTQYF.

Only a few counts were recorded for this clonotype. The chain recombines TRBV5-1 with TRBJ2-7, with TRBD1 matching over 8 bases. Germline-derived CDR1 and CDR2 are SGHRS and YFSETQ. The CDR3 extends over 19 amino acids. Losses at the gene ends were 1 base for V and 2 bases for J; bases not matched to a gene: 17. The CDR3 loop reads CASSLHPGGGQGLAYEQYF. The CDR3 DNA follows: TGCGCCAGCAGCTTGCATCCAGGGGGCGGCCAGGGCTTGGCCTACGAGCAGTACTTC.

This clonotype has a handful of counts. The V gene is TRBV11-2, the J gene TRBJ2-7; D possibly corresponds to TRBD1 (5 bases). The CDR3 covers 13 residues. Germline CDR1 and CDR2: SGHAT and FQNNGV. V was clipped by 3 bases and J by 2 bases, with 8 bases between them. CDR3 nucleotides: TGTGCCAGCAGCTTTTGGGGCCCCTACGAGCAGTACTTC. It codes for CASSFWGPYEQYF. Together with reference TRBV11-2 and TRBJ2-7, the CDR3 gives the full variable domain: EAGVAQSPRYKIIEKRQSVAFWCNPISGHATLYWYQQILGQGPKLLIQFQNNGVVDDSQLPKDRFSAERLKGVDSTLKIQPAKLEDSAVYLCASSFWGPYEQYFGPGTRLTVT.

This clonotype was observed many times. This rearrangement joins TRBV27 to TRBJ2-1; the match to TRBD2 covers 10 bases. The CDR3 runs 16 residues. Trimming removed 8 bases from V and 4 bases from J; junction bases left unmatched: 11. CDR1 is MNHEY, CDR2 SMNVEV, per germline (reference sequence). This CDR3 is CASWLAGVGSYNEQFF. CDR3 coding DNA: TGTGCCAGCTGGCTAGCGGGAGTGGGGTCATACAATGAGCAGTTCTTC.

This rearrangement joins TRBV7-8 to TRBJ2-2; D possibly corresponds to TRBD1 (5 bases). Looked up from germline, CDR1 is SGHVS and CDR2 is FQNEAQ. Trimming cost V 5 bases and J 1 base, with 11 bases left between them. The CDR3 contains 15 residues. The CDR3 loop reads CASSPDRLNTGELFF. The CDR3 DNA reads as TGTGCCAGCAGCCCCGACAGACTGAACACCGGGGAGCTGTTTTTT.

Many counts were recorded for this clonotype. This chain uses TRBV2 with TRBJ2-1; 11 bases are shared with TRBD2. The ends lost 6 bases at V and 4 bases at J; junction bases unmatched: 23. CDR3 size: 21 residues. Germline loops: CDR1 SNHLY, CDR2 FYNNEI. In DNA, the CDR3 is TGTGCCAGCAGCCGAAATGCCTTCCTAGCGGGGGGCTCTGCGACGTACAATGAGCAGTTCTTC. It yields the protein CASSRNAFLAGGSATYNEQFF.

Notes on this clonotype: A much larger clone is a single base away; this may be a read error. The chain recombines TRBV12-3 or TRBV12-4 with TRBJ2-2, with D unresolved. This CDR3 is 16 amino acids long. The germline V and J ends were trimmed by 6 bases and 0 bases, with 14 bases remaining between them. CDR3 sequence (DNA): TGTGCCAGCAGCCCACACGCCGACCCGAACACCGGGGAGCTGTTTTTT. It specifies CASSPHADPNTGELFF.

In DNA form, the CDR3 reads TGCGCCAGCAGCAACGGACTAGCGATTGAGCAGTTCTTC. This gives the protein CASSNGLAIEQFF. V and J are TRBV5-1 and TRBJ2-1; TRBD2 matches 9 bases. V was clipped by 4 bases and J by 9 bases; unmatched bases: 5. Germline V lookup: CDR1 SGHRS, CDR2 YFSETQ. The CDR3 runs to 13 residues.

The rearrangement joins TRBV12-3 or TRBV12-4 to TRBJ2-7; TRBD2 might be the D (6 bases). Deletions cut 1 base from V and 4 bases from J, with 8 bases between. The CDR3 spans 13 residues. CDR3 residues: CASSLGEDYEQYF. Written as DNA, the CDR3 is TGTGCCAGCAGTTTAGGGGAGGATTACGAGCAGTACTTC.

In this sample, this clonotype turned up many times. This chain connects TRBV12-3 or TRBV12-4 to TRBJ1-1, with TRBD1 matching over 7 bases. Trimming took 6 bases from V and 0 from J; bases not matched to a gene: 7. The CDR3 is 15 residues long. Written as DNA, the CDR3 is TGTGCCAGCAGATCGAAGGGACAGTTGAACACTGAAGCTTTCTTT. Translated: CASRSKGQLNTEAFF.

This clonotype has at least ten counts. The chain links TRBV6-1 to TRBJ2-6, with no clear D. The CDR3 contains 12 residues. The V gene's germline CDR1 is MNHNS and CDR2 SASEGT. Trimming stripped 10 bases from V and 2 bases from J, with 6 bases between. The CDR3 sequence: CAISTGANVLTF. In nucleotides, the CDR3 is TGTGCCATCTCGACTGGGGCCAACGTCCTGACTTTC.

This clonotype showed up just a few times. V is TRBV7-2 and J is TRBJ1-2, with a possible D match to TRBD1 (5 bases). CDR3 length equals 15 residues. Germline V gives CDR1 SGHTA, CDR2 FQGNSA. Trimming removed 2 bases from V and 4 bases from J, with 14 bases in between. The CDR3, as DNA: TGTGCCAGCAGCTTATCCCGGGGCGGACCCTATGGCTACACCTTC. It translates to CASSLSRGGPYGYTF. Combining the CDR3 with reference TRBV7-2 and TRBJ1-2 gives the whole variable domain GAGVSQSPSNKVTEKGKDVELRCDPISGHTALYWYRQSLGQGLEFLIYFQGNSAPDKSGLPSDRFSAERTGGSVSTLTIQRTQQEDSAVYLCASSLSRGGPYGYTFGSGTRLTVV.

This clonotype was detected many times. This chain links TRBV20-1 with TRBJ2-3, with D perhaps being TRBD1 or TRBD2 (5 bases each). Germline V lookup: CDR1 DFQATT, CDR2 SNEGSKA (reference sequence). The CDR3 length is 16 residues. The V gene lost 2 bases and the J gene lost 2 bases, with 17 bases spanning the gap. The DNA of the CDR3 is TGCAGTGCTAGAAGTACAGGACTCCCCTACACAGATACGCAGTATTTT. Translated, it gives CSARSTGLPYTDTQYF.

The sample holds many counts of this clonotype. The rearrangement joins TRBV7-2 to TRBJ1-1, with D unclear. The CDR3 sequence is 15 residues long. Germline lookup yields CDR1 SGHTA and CDR2 FQGNSA. The V end lost 5 bases, the J end lost 3 bases, and 16 bases lay between the germline ends. CDR3 sequence reads: CASSPVPVAYTEAFF. The CDR3 DNA is TGTGCCAGCAGCCCCGTCCCGGTTGCCTACACTGAAGCTTTCTTT.